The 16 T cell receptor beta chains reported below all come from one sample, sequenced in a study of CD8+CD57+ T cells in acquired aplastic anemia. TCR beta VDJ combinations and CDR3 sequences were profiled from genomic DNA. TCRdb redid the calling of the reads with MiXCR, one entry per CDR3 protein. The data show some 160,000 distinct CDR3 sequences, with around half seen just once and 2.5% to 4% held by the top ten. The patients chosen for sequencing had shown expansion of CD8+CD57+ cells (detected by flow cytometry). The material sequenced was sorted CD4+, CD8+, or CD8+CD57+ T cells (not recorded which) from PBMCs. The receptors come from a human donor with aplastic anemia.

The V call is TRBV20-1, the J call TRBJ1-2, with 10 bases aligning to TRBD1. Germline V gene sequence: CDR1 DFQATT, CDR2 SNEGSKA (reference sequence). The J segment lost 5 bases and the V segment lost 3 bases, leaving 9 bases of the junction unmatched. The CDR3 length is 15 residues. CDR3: CSASPGTGVGYGYTF. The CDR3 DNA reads TGCAGTGCTAGTCCCGGGACAGGGGTAGGGTATGGCTACACCTTC.

CDR3 DNA: TGCAGTGCTAGTCGCGGGATGAACACTGAAGCTTTCTTT. Its protein product is CSASRGMNTEAFF. The chain has TRBV20-1 and TRBJ1-1; D is unresolved. V shed 3 bases and J shed 0 bases, with 8 bases lying between them. The germline gives CDR1 DFQATT, CDR2 SNEGSKA (reference sequence). This CDR3 has 13 amino acids.

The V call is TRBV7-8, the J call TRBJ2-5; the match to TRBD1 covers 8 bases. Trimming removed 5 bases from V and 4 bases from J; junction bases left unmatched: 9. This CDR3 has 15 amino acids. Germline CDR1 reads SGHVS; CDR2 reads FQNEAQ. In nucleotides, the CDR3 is TGTGCCAGCAGCCCTAGCCCCGGGACAGGAGAGACCCAGTACTTC. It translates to CASSPSPGTGETQYF.

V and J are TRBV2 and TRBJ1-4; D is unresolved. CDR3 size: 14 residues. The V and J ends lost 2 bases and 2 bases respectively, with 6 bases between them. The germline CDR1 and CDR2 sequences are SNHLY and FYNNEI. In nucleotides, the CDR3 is TGTGCCAGCAGTGAAATGGGGACTAATGAAAAACTGTTTTTT. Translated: CASSEMGTNEKLFF.

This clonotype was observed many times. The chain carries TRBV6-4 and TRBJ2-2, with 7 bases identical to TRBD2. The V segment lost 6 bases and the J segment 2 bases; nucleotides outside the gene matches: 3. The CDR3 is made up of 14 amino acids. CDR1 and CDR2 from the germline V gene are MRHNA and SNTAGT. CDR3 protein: CASRRDYNTGELFF. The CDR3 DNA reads TGTGCCAGCAGGCGGGACTATAACACCGGGGAGCTGTTTTTT.

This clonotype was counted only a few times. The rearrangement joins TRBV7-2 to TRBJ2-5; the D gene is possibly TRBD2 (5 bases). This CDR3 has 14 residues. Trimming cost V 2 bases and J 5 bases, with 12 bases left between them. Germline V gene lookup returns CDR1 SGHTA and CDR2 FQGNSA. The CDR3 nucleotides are TGTGCCAGCAGCTTACTTCTAGCTGTGGAGACCCAGTACTTC. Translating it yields CASSLLLAVETQYF.

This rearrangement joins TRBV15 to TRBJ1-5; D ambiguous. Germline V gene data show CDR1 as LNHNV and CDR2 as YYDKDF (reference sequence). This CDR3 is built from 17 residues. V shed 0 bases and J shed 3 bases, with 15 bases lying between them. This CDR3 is CATSRDPGEVNNQPQHF. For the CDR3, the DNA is TGTGCCACCAGCAGAGATCCCGGGGAAGTTAACAATCAGCCCCAGCATTTT.

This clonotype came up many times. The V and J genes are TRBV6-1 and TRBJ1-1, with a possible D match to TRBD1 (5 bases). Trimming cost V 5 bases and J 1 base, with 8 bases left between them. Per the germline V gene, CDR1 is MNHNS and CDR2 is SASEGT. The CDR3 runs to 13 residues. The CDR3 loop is CASSRTQNTEAFF. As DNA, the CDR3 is TGTGCCAGCAGTAGGACACAGAACACTGAAGCTTTCTTT.

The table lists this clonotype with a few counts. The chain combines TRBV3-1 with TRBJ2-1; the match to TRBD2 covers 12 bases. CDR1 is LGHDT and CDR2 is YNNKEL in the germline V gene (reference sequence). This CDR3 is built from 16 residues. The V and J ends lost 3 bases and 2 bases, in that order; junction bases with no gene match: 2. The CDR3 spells CASSQTSGGPYNEQFF. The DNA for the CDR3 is TGTGCCAGCAGCCAGACTAGCGGGGGCCCCTACAATGAGCAGTTCTTC.

The CDR3 sequence: CASGLAGSEAFF. The CDR3 DNA reads as TGTGCTAGTGGTTTGGCGGGGTCGGAAGCTTTCTTT. The chain joins TRBV12-5 to TRBJ1-1; D is unresolved. Trimming pared 1 base from V and 8 bases from J, leaving 8 bases between. The CDR3 spans 12 residues. Germline CDR1 LGHNT, CDR2 FRNRAP.

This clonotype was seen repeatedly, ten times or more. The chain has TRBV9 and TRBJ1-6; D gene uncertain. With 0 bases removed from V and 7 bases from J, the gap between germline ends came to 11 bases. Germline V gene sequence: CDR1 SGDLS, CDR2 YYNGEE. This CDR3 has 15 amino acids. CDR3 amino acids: CASSVAQDRNSPLHF. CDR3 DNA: TGTGCCAGCAGCGTAGCTCAAGATCGGAATTCACCCCTCCACTTT.

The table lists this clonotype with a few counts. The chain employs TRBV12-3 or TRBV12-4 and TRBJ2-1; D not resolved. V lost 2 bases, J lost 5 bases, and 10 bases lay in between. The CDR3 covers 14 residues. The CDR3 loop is CASSLKSLHNEQFF. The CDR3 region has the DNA TGTGCCAGCAGTTTAAAGTCACTTCACAATGAGCAGTTCTTC.

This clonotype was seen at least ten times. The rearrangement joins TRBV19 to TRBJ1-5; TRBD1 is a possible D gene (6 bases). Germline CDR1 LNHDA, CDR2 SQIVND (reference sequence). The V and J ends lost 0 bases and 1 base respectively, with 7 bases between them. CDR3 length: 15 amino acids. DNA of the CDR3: TGTGCCAGTAGTATAGAAACAGGGAGCAATCAGCCCCAGCATTTT. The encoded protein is CASSIETGSNQPQHF.

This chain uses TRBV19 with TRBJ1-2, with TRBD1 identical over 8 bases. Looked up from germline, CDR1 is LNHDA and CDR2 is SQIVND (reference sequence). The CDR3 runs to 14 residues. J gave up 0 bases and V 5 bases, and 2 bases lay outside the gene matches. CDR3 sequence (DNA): TGTGCCAGTAGTGGGACAGGAGCTAACTATGGCTACACCTTC. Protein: CASSGTGANYGYTF.

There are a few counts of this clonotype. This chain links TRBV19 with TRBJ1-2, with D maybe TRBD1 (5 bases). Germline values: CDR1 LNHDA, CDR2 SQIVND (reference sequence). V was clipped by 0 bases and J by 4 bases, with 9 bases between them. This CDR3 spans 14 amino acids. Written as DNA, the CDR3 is TGTGCCAGTAGTATAGATCAGGGCAGCTATGGCTACACCTTC. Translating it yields CASSIDQGSYGYTF.

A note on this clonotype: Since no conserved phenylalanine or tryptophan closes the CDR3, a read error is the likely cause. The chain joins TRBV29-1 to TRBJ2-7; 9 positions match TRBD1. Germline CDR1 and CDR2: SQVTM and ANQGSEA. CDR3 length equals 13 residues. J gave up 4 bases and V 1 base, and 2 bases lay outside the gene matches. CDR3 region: CSVEVGQGYEQYL. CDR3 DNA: TGCAGCGTTGAAGTAGGACAGGGGTACGAGCAGTACCTC.